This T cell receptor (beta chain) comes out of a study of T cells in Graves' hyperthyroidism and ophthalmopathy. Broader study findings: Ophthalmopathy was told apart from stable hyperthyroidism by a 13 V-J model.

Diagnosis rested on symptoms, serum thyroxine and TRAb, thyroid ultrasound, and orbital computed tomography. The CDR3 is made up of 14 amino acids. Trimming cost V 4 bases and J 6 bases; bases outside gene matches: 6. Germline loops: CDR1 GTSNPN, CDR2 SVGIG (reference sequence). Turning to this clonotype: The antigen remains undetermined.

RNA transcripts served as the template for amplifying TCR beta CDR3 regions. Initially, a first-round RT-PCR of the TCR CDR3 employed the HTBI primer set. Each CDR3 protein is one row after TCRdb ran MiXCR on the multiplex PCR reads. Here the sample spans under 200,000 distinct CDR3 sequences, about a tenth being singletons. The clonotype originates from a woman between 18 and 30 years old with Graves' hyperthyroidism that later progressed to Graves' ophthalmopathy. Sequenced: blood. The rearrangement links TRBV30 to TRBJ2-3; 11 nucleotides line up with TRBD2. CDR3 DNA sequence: TGTGCCTGGAACCTAGCGGGGGGTACTGATACGCAGTATTTT. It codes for CAWNLAGGTDTQYF. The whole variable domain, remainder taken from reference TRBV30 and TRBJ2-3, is SQTIHQWPATLVQPVGSPLSLECTVEGTSNPNLYWYRQAAGRGLQLLFYSVGIGQISSEVPQNLSASRPQDRQFILSSKKLLLSDSGFYLCAWNLAGGTDTQYFGPGTRLTVL.